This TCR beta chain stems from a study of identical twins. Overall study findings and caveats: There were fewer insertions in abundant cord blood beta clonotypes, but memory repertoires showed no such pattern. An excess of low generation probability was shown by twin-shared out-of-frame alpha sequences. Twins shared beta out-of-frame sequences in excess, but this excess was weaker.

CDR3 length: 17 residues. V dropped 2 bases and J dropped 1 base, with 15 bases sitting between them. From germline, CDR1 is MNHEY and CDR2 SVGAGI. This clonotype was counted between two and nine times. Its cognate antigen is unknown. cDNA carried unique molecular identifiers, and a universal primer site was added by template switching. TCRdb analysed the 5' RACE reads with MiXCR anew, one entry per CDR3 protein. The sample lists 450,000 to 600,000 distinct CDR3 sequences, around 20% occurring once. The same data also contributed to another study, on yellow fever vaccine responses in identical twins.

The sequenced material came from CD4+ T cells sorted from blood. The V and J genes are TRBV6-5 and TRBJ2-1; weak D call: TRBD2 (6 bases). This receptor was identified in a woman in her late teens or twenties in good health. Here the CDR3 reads CASSYKREADSYNEQFF. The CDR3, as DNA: TGTGCCAGCAGTTACAAGAGGGAGGCGGATTCCTACAATGAGCAGTTCTTC.